The clone carrying this T cell receptor beta chain appeared many times. Its target is unknown. These data come from a study of neurological immune-mediated disorders. Points from the study as a whole: None of the CDR3 amino acid sequences of expanded clones were shared across subjects, and this suggested private repertoires in all groups.

Synthesis of cDNA used 5'RACE (with 10-nucleotide random UMIs). Every sequencing run drew on 15-18 subjects and yielded over 190 million TCR-beta sequences. In TCRdb, the 5' RACE reads were re-called with MiXCR into one record per CDR3 protein. This sample has tens of thousands of distinct CDR3 sequences, with about 13% found just once. 2 million unsorted PBMCs were stored in RNAlater at -80 °C before RNA extraction. The CDR3 spans 15 residues. Trimming pared 3 bases from V and 0 bases from J, leaving 6 bases between. CDR1 is SGHTA and CDR2 is FQGNSA in the germline V gene. The specimen sequenced was PBMCs. The source is a woman aged 55-69 years with HTLV-1-associated myelopathy (HAM/TSP). The V call is TRBV7-2, the J call TRBJ2-6; D uncertain. CDR3 in amino acids: CASSFTPSGANVLTF. DNA for the CDR3: TGTGCCAGCAGCTTTACCCCCTCTGGGGCCAACGTCCTGACTTTC.